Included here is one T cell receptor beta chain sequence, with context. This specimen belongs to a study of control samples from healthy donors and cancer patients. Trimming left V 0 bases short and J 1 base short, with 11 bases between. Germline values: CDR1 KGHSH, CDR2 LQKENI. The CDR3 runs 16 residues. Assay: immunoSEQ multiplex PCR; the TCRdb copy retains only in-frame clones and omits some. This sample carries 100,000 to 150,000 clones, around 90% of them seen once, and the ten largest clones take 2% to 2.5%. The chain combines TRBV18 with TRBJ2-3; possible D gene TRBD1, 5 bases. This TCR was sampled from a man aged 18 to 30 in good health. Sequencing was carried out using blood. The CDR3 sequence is CASSPPTGEGTDTQYF. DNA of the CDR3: TGTGCCAGCTCACCACCCACAGGCGAAGGCACAGATACGCAGTATTTT. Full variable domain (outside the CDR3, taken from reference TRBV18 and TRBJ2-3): NAGVMQNPRHLVRRRGQEARLRCSPMKGHSHVYWYRQLPEEGLKFMVYLQKENIIDESGMPKERFSAEFPKEGPSILRIQQVVRGDSAAYFCASSPPTGEGTDTQYFGPGTRLTVL.